This T cell receptor beta chain came from a study of T cell responses to AZD1222 COVID-19 vaccine. Findings and limits, study-wide: Close to half of spike-specific TCRs reportedly recognize unmutated variant regions. Clonal diversity may have been underestimated in mostly white British donors. Only a handful of AZD1222 recipients were seropositive at baseline.

Sequencing was performed with immunoSEQ multiplex PCR; in TCRdb, only in-frame clones are kept and a portion is missing. The table lists 75,000 to 95,000 clones, roughly 88% of them singletons, with over 8% in the top ten. V was trimmed by 6 bases and J by 1 base, leaving 9 bases between them. This CDR3 has 14 residues. Germline CDR1 is MDHEN and CDR2 is SYDVKM. On this clone: Antigen unknown.

This specimen was peripheral blood, taken 28 days after the second dose of the MenACWY control vaccine. The V gene is TRBV28, the J gene TRBJ1-4, with D perhaps matching TRBD1 (5 bases). This sequence was found in an adult who received the MenACWY meningococcal vaccine as a control. CDR3 coding DNA: TGTGCCAGCAGCCGGGGGGGAACTAATGAAAAACTGTTTTTT. This sequence encodes CASSRGGTNEKLFF.